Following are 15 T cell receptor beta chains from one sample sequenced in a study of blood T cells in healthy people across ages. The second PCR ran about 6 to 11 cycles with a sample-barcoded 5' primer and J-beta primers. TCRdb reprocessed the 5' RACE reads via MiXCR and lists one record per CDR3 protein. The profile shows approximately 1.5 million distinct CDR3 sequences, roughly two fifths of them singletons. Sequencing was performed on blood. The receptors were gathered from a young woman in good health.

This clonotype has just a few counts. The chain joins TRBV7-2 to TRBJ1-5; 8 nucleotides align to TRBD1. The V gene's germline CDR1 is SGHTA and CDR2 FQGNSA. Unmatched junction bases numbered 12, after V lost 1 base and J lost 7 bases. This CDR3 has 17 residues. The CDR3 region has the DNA TGTGCCAGCAGCTTAGGGGGTGGCAGGGGGCTGGGACAGCCCCAGCATTTT. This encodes CASSLGGGRGLGQPQHF.

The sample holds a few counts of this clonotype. The CDR3 DNA sequence: TGCAGTGCTTTTAAGCGGGAGCCCAACGAGCAGTACTTC. It specifies CSAFKREPNEQYF. The chain couples TRBV20-1 to TRBJ2-7; 8 nucleotides agree with TRBD2. Looked up from germline, CDR1 is DFQATT and CDR2 is SNEGSKA (reference sequence). The V segment lost 5 bases and the J segment 5 bases; nucleotides outside the gene matches: 8. The length of the CDR3 is 13 residues.

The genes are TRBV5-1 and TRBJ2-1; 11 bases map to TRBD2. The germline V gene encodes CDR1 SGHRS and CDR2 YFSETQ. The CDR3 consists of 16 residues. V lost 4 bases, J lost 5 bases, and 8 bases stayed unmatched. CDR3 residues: CASSPWETSGDNEQFF. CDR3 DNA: TGCGCCAGCAGCCCGTGGGAGACTAGCGGGGACAATGAGCAGTTCTTC.

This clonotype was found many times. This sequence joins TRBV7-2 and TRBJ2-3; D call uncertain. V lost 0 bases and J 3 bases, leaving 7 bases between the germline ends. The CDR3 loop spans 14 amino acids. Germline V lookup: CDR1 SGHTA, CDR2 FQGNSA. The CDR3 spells CASSLASGTDTQYF. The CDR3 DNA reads TGTGCCAGCAGCTTAGCGTCCGGGACAGATACGCAGTATTTT.

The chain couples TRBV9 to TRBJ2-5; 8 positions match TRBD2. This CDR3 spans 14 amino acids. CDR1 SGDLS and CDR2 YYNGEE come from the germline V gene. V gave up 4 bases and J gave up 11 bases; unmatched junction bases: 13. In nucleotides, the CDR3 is TGTGCCAGCAGCCCCCGACTAGCGATGGGTGAGCAGTACTTC. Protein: CASSPRLAMGEQYF.

The CDR3 spells CSARDGLSGELFF. In nucleotides, the CDR3 is TGCAGTGCTAGAGACGGGTTGTCCGGGGAGCTGTTTTTT. The chain joins TRBV20-1 to TRBJ2-2; no clear D. The CDR3 sequence is 13 residues long. Germline V gene lookup returns CDR1 DFQATT and CDR2 SNEGSKA (reference sequence). With 0 bases removed from V and 6 bases from J, the gap between germline ends came to 8 bases.

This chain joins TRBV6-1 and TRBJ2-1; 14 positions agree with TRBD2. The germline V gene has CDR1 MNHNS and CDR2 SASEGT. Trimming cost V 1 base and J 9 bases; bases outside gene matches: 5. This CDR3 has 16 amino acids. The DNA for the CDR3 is TGTGCCAGCAGTGAAGGGCCGGGACTAGCGGGAGTTGAGCAGTTCTTC. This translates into CASSEGPGLAGVEQFF.

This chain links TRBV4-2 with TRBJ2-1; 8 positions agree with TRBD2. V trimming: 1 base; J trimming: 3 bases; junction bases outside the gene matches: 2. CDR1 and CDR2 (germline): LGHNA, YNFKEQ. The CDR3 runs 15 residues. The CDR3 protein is CASSQAGTSYNEQFF. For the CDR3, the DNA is TGTGCCAGCAGCCAAGCAGGGACTAGCTACAATGAGCAGTTCTTC.

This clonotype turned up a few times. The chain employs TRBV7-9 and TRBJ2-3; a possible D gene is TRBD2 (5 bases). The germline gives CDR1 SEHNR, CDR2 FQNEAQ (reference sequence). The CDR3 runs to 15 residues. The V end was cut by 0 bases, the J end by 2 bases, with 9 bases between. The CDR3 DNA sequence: TGTGCCAGCAGCTTAGCGGTACTAGTCACAGATACGCAGTATTTT. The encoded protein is CASSLAVLVTDTQYF.

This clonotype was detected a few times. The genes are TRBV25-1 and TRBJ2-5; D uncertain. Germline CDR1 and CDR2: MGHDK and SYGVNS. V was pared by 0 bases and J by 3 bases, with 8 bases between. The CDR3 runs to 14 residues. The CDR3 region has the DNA TGTGCCAGCAGTGAATACCCCTTAGAAGAGACCCAGTACTTC. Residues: CASSEYPLEETQYF.

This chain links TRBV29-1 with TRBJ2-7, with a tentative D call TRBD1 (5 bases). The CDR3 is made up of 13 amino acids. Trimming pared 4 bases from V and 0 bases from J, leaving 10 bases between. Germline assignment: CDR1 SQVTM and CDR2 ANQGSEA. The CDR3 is CSVVWGNSYEQYF. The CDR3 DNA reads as TGCAGCGTTGTTTGGGGCAACTCCTACGAGCAGTACTTC.

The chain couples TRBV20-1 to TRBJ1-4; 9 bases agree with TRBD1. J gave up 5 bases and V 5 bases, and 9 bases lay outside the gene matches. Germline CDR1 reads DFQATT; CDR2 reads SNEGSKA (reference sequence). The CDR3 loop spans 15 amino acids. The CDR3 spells CSAPILGQGNEKLFF. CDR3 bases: TGCAGTGCTCCTATTTTGGGACAGGGCAATGAAAAACTGTTTTTT.

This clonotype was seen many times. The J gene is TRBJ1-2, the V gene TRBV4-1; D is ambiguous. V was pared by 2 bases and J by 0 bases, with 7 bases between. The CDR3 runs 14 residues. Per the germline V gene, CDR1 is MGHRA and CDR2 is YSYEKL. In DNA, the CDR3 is TGCGCCAGCAGCCAACTGACACCTAACTATGGCTACACCTTC. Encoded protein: CASSQLTPNYGYTF.

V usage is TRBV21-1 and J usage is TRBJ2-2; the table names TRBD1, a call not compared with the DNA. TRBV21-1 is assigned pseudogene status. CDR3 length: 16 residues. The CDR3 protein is CASSRRQGWHTGELFF. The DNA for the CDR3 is TGTGCCAGCAGCAGACGACAGGGATGGCACACCGGGGAACTGTTTTTT.

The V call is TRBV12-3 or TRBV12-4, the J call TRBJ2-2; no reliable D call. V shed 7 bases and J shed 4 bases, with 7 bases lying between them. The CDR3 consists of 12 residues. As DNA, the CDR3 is TGTGCCAGCATCATAAGCACCGGGGAGCTGTTTTTT. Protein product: CASIISTGELFF.